The rows below give T cell receptor beta chains drawn from one sample of a study of graft-versus-host responses after intestinal transplantation. Assay: immunoSEQ multiplex PCR; the TCRdb copy retains only in-frame clones and omits some. The sample yields more than 70,000 clones, around 83% seen once. Antigens for these TCRs are unknown. The sample consisted of unstimulated CD4+ T cells sorted from spleen or lymph node cells, taken before intestinal transplant. The receptors were sampled from a human donor who received an intestinal transplant. Each CDR3 is given with its conserved first and last residue. D genes are given only for firm matches. Expanded clones are given a class, and other clones once, few, many or no size at all.

J gene | clone size | D gene | V gene | CDR3 DNA | CDR3 protein
TRBJ2-7 | - | - | TRBV6-6 | TGTGCCAGCAGTCAGACACCCCTCTACGAGCAGTACTTC | CASSQTPLYEQYF
TRBJ1-4 | once | TRBD1 | TRBV28 | TGTGCCAGCAGTCCCTGGGACAGAGCTAATGAAAAACTGTTTTTT | CASSPWDRANEKLFF
TRBJ2-4 | - | - | TRBV28 | TGTGCCAGCAGTCACCCGGACAGTCCGCACATTCAGTACTTC | CASSHPDSPHIQYF
TRBJ1-5 | - | - | TRBV19 | TGTGCCAGTGCGTCGGGGGAGGGAATGGGACAGCCCCAGCATTTT | CASASGEGMGQPQHF
TRBJ1-1 | - | - | TRBV7-8 | TGTGCCAGCAGCTGGGGGGAAAACACTGAAGCTTTCTTT | CASSWGENTEAFF
TRBJ1-5 | - | - | TRBV28 | TGTGCCAGCACCGTCGGAGGGCCCAATCAGCCCCAGCATTTT | CASTVGGPNQPQHF
TRBJ1-2 | - | - | TRBV7-9 | TGTGCCAGCAGCCAAACAGGGATTGGCTACACCTTC | CASSQTGIGYTF
TRBJ2-3 | - | TRBD2 | TRBV5-1 | TGCGCCAGCAGCTTAGGGCCCGGAGCGGGACTCGTAACGCAGTATTTT | CASSLGPGAGLVTQYF
TRBJ2-1 | - | TRBD1 | TRBV19 | TGTGCCAGTAGTACGGGGACAGGGTGGTACAATGAGCAGTTCTTC | CASSTGTGWYNEQFF
TRBJ2-7 | - | - | TRBV5-1 | TGCGCCAGCAGCTTGGCAGGGGTCAGCCGCCAGTACTTC | CASSLAGVSRQYF
TRBJ2-7 | - | - | TRBV5-1 | TGCGCCAGCAGCCTGGTATCTGCGGGAGAGCAGTACTTC | CASSLVSAGEQYF
TRBJ2-1 | - | TRBD1 | TRBV18 | TGTGCCAGCTCCAGGACAGGGGGCGATGAGCAGTTCTTC | CASSRTGGDEQFF
TRBJ2-5 | once | TRBD2 | TRBV15 | TGTGCCACCAGCGCCCGGACTAGCGGGGGCCAAGAGACCCAGTACTTC | CATSARTSGGQETQYF
TRBJ1-5 | - | TRBD1 | TRBV11-2 | TGTGCCAGCAGCTTTGGACAGGGCAATCAGCCCCAGCATTTT | CASSFGQGNQPQHF
TRBJ2-1 | - | - | TRBV5-1 | TGCGCCAGCAGCTTGGCCCCGACGGGGGCCTACAATGAGCAGTTCTTC | CASSLAPTGAYNEQFF
TRBJ1-2 | once | - | TRBV5-4 | TGTGCCAGCAGCCAGGCAAGGGGGGGCGCAGTAGGCTACACCTTC | CASSQARGGAVGYTF
TRBJ1-1 | - | - | TRBV7-9 | TGTGCCAGCAGCTTAGGGACGACAGTGGTTAACACTGAAGCTTTCTTT | CASSLGTTVVNTEAFF
TRBJ2-3 | few | TRBD2 | TRBV5-1 | TGCGCCAGCAGCTTGGATAGCGGGGGGGGCACAGATACGCAGTATTTT | CASSLDSGGGTDTQYF
TRBJ2-5 | - | - | TRBV5-1 | TGCGCCAGCAGTTTTACCGGCAGGGAAGAGACCCAGTACTTC | CASSFTGREETQYF
TRBJ2-7 | - | - | TRBV4-1 | TGCGCCAGCAGCCAATTCTTGGGGCCCTACGAGCAGTACTTC | CASSQFLGPYEQYF
TRBJ1-6 | - | - | TRBV6-5 | TGTGCCAGCAGTTACGAAGCTAATTCACCCCTCCACTTT | CASSYEANSPLHF
TRBJ2-6 | - | - | TRBV5-6 | TGTGCCAGCAGCTTGGGGTGGTGGCTGTCTGGGGCCAACGTCCTGACTTTC | CASSLGWWLSGANVLTF
TRBJ2-5 | - | TRBD1 | TRBV11-2 | TGTGCCAGCAGCTTAGCGGGACAGGGACGGGGGGAGACCCAGTACTTC | CASSLAGQGRGETQYF
TRBJ1-6 | - | - | TRBV5-6 | TGTGCCAGCAGCCCTGGACAGCACGTTAATTCACCCCTCCACTTT | CASSPGQHVNSPLHF
TRBJ1-1 | - | - | TRBV19 | TGTGCCAGTAGTCAGAACAGTGGGAACACTGAAGCTTTCTTT | CASSQNSGNTEAFF
TRBJ2-1 | - | TRBD1 | TRBV2 | TGTGCCAGCGAAGGGACAGGGGTTCGGTACAATGAGCAGTTCTTC | CASEGTGVRYNEQFF
TRBJ1-1 | - | - | TRBV7-9 | TGTGCCAGCAGCTTTTACAGGGAGAACACTGAAGCTTTCTTT | CASSFYRENTEAFF
TRBJ1-5 | - | - | TRBV5-1 | TGCGCCAGCAGCGAACAGGGACCGAATCAGCCCCAGCATTTT | CASSEQGPNQPQHF
TRBJ1-1 | - | - | TRBV7-8 | TGTGCCAGCAGCTTACTAAGCGAAGTCACTGAAGCTTTCTTT | CASSLLSEVTEAFF
TRBJ2-2 | - | - | TRBV11-2 | TGTGCCAGCAGCTTAAAAGTAGCGAACACCGGGGAGCTGTTTTTT | CASSLKVANTGELFF
TRBJ2-3 | - | TRBD1 | TRBV5-4 | TGTGCCAGCAGCAGGGGGCAGAGTCATTCGGGAGATACGCAGTATTTT | CASSRGQSHSGDTQYF
TRBJ2-3 | - | - | TRBV6-1 | TGTGCCAGCAGTCCCACAGGGGGGGGCACAGATACGCAGTATTTT | CASSPTGGGTDTQYF
TRBJ1-2 | few | TRBD1 | TRBV30 | TGTGCCTGGAGTCGGGACAGTCCCCTCTACACCTTC | CAWSRDSPLYTF
TRBJ2-7 | - | TRBD2 | TRBV10-1 | TGCGCCAGCAGTCGCGGGAGGACCGAAGACGAGCAGTACTTC | CASSRGRTEDEQYF
TRBJ2-1 | - | TRBD2 | TRBV5-1 | TGCGCCAGCACCCCTAGCGGGAGTAACTCCTACAATGAGCAGTTCTTC | CASTPSGSNSYNEQFF